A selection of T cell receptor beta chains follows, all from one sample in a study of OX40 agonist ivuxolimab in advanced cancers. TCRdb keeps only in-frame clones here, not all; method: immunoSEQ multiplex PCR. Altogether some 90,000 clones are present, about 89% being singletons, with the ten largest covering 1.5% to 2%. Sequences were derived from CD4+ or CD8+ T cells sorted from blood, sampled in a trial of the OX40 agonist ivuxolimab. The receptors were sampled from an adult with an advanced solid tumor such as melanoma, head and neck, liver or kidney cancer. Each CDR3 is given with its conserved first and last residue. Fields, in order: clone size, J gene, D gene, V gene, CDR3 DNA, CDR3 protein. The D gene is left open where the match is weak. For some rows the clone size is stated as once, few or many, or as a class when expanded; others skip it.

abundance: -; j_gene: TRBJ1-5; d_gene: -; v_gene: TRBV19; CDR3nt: TGTGCCAGTAGTATAGGGGCAGGGGTCGGTCAGCCCCAGCATTTT; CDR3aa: CASSIGAGVGQPQHF
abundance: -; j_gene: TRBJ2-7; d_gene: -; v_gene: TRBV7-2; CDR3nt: TGTGCCAGCAGCCCGGTGGGGGCCACCGGCTTATACGAGCAGTACTTC; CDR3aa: CASSPVGATGLYEQYF
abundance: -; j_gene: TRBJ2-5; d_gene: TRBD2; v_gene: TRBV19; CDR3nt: TGTGCCAGTAGGGTAGCGGGAGTAGAGACCCAGTACTTC; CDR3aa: CASRVAGVETQYF
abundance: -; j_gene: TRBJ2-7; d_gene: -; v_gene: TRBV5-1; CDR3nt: TGCGCCAGCAGCGGTAGCGGAGGAGGGATAGAGCAGTACTTC; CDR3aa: CASSGSGGGIEQYF
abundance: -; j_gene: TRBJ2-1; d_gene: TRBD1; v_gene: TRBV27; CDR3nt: TGTGCCAGCAGTTTGGAGACAGGGTTTCTCTCCTACAATGAGCAGTTCTTC; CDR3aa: CASSLETGFLSYNEQFF
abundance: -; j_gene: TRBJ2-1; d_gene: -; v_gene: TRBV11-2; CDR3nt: TGTGCCAGCCGAGGGGTAAGCTCCTACAATGAGCAGTTCTTC; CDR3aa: CASRGVSSYNEQFF
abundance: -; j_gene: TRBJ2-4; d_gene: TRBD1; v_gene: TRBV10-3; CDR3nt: TGTGCCATCAGTGGGAGTGCGGGACAGGGAAAAAACATTCAGTACTTC; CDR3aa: CAISGSAGQGKNIQYF
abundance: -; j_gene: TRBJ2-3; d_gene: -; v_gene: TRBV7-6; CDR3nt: TGTGCCAGCGTCCGGGGGACCTCCACAGATACGCAGTATTTT; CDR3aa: CASVRGTSTDTQYF
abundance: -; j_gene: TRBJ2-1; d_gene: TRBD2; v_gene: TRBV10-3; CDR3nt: TGTGCCATCAGCCAGGGACTAGCGGGAGTGGGCAATGAGCAGTTCTTC; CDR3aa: CAISQGLAGVGNEQFF
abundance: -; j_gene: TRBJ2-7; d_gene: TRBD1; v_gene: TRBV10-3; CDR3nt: TGTGCCATCAGTGAGTATACAGGGGCCAGTGGCGAGCAGTACTTC; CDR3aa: CAISEYTGASGEQYF
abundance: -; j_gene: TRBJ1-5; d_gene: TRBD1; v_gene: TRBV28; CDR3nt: TGTGCCAGCAGGCCGACAGGGGTCAATCAGCCCCAGCATTTT; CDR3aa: CASRPTGVNQPQHF
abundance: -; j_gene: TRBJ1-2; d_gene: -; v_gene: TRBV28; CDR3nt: TGTGCCAGCAGTTTGAGACCTACTAACTATGGCTACACCTTC; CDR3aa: CASSLRPTNYGYTF
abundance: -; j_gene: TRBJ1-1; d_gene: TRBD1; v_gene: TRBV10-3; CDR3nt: TGTGCCATCAGTGGTTCGACAGGGTTGGGTGAAGCTTTCTTT; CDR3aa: CAISGSTGLGEAFF
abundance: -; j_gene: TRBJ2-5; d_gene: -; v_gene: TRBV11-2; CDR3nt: TGTGCCAGCAGCCGAAAAGAGACCCAGTACTTC; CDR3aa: CASSRKETQYF
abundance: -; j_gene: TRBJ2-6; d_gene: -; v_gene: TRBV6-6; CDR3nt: TGTGCCAGCGCCCTTACCCGAACGATTGGGGCCAACGTCCTGACTTTC; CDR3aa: CASALTRTIGANVLTF
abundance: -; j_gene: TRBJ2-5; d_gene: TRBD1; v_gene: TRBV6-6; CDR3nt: TGTGCCAGCAGTCCTCAGACAGGGGGCAGGGAGACCCAGTACTTC; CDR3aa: CASSPQTGGRETQYF
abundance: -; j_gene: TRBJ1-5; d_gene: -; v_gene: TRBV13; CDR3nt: TGTGCCAGCAGCTTAGGCCCAAATCAGCCCCAGCATTTT; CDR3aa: CASSLGPNQPQHF
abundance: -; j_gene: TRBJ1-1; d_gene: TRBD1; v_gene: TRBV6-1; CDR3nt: TGTGCCAGCCGAACAGACAGGGCAGGTACTACTGAAGCTTTCTTT; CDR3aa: CASRTDRAGTTEAFF
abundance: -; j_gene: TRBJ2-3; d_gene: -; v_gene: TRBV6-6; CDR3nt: TGTGCCAGCAGTTTTGGGCGACTCAACACAGATACGCAGTATTTT; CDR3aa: CASSFGRLNTDTQYF
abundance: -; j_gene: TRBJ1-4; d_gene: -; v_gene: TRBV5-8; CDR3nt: TGTGCCAGCAGCACAAAATATCAGGGTAATGCTAATGAAAAACTGTTTTTT; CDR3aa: CASSTKYQGNANEKLFF
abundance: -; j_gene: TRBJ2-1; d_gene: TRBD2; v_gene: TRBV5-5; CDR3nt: TGTGCCAGCAGCTTCGGACTAGCGGACCCCTACAATGAGCAGTTCTTC; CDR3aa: CASSFGLADPYNEQFF
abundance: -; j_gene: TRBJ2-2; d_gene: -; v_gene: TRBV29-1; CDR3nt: TGCAGCGTTAAAAAGGGGGGCACCGGGGAGCTGTTTTTT; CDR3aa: CSVKKGGTGELFF
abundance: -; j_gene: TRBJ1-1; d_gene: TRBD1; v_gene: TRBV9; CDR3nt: TGTGCCAGCAGCGCCCGGGACAGGGCGGTCGACACTGAAGCTTTCTTT; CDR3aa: CASSARDRAVDTEAFF
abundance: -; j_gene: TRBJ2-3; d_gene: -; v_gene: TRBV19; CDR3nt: TGTGCCAGTAGTCAGGGATCCCGGGCCACTACGCAGTATTTT; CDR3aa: CASSQGSRATTQYF
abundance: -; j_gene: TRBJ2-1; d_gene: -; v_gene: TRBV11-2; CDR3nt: TGTGCCAGCAGCTTAGAGTGGGTAGGGTCCAATGAGCAGTTCTTC; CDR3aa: CASSLEWVGSNEQFF
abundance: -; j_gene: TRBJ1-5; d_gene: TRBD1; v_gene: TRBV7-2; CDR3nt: TGTGCCAGCAGCCCCCTGACAGGGTATCGACAGCCCCAGCATTTT; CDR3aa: CASSPLTGYRQPQHF
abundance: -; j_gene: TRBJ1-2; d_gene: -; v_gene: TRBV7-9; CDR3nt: TGTGCCAGCAGCTTGTCCCAGGCCGGCTATGGCTACACCTTC; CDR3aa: CASSLSQAGYGYTF
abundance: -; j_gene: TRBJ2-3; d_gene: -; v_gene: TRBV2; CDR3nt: TGTGCCAGCAGTACCCAGGGCGGGGTTCGAAATACGCAGTATTTT; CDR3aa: CASSTQGGVRNTQYF
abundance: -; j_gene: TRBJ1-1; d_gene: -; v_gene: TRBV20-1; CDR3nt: TGCAGTGCTATTAGGGGTCCTGAAGCTTTCTTT; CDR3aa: CSAIRGPEAFF
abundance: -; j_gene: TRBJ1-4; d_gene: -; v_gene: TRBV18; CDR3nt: TGTGCCAGCTCACCACGGGAGGGGGATGAAAAACTGTTTTTT; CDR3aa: CASSPREGDEKLFF
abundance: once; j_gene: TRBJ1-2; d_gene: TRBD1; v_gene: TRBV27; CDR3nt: TGTGCCAGCAGTTTGACAGGGGCTAACTATGGCTACACCTTC; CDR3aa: CASSLTGANYGYTF
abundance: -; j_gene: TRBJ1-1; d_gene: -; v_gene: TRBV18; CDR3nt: TGTGCCAGCTCACCAAACGGCAGGCGGAACACTGAAGCTTTCTTT; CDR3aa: CASSPNGRRNTEAFF
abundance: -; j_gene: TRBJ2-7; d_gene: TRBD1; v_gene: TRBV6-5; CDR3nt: TGTGCCAGCACCCCGGACAGGGGGAGGGCCGAGCAGTACTTC; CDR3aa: CASTPDRGRAEQYF
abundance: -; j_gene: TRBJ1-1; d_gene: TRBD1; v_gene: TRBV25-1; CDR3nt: TGTGCCAGCAGTGAGACCACTCAGGGGGGCACTGAAGCTTTCTTT; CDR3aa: CASSETTQGGTEAFF
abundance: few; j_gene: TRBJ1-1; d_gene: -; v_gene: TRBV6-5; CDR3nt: TGTGCCAGCAGTTCCCCCCCAGGGTTCTTCACTGAAGCTTTCTTT; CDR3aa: CASSSPPGFFTEAFF
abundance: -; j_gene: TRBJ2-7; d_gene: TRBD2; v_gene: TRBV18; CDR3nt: TGTGCCAGCTCACCACCCCTCGGGAGGTACGAGCAGTACTTC; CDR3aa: CASSPPLGRYEQYF
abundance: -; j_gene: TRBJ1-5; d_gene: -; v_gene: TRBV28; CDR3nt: TGTGCCAGCAGTTTAGGGGGCTTTCGCAATCAGCCCCAGCATTTT; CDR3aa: CASSLGGFRNQPQHF
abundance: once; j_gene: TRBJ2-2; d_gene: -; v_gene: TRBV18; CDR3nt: TGTGCCAGCTCACTACAGAACACCGGGGAGCTGTTTTTT; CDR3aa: CASSLQNTGELFF
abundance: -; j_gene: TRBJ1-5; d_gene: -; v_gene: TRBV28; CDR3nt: TGTGCCAGCAGTCCCTTGCGGACGTCGTGGCCCCAGCATTTT; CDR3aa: CASSPLRTSWPQHF
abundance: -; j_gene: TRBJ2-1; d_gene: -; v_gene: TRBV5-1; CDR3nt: TGCGCCAGCCAAAAGGAGACTCCGCGGGACAATGAGCAGTTCTTC; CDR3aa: CASQKETPRDNEQFF
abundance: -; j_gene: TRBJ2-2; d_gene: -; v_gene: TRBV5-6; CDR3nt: TGTGCCAGCAGCTTGGCAGGGTTCAACACCGGGGAGCTGTTTTTT; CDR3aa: CASSLAGFNTGELFF
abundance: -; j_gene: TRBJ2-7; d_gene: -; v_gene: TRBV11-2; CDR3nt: TGTGCCAGCAGCGTCCGGGACATACGATCCTACGAGCAGTACTTC; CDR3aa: CASSVRDIRSYEQYF
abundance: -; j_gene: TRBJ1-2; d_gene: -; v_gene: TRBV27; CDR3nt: TGTGCCAGCAGTTCTTCCAGGGAGGCCTATGGCTACACCTTC; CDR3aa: CASSSSREAYGYTF
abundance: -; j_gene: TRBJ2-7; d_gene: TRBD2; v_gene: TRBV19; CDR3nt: TGTGCCACACGCGGGGGGCGATCCTACGAGCAGTACTTC; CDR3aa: CATRGGRSYEQYF
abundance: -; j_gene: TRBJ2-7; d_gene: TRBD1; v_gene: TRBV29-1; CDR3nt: TGCAGCGCCAAAAAAGGGACAGGGGGTGTCTACGAGCAGTACTTC; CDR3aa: CSAKKGTGGVYEQYF
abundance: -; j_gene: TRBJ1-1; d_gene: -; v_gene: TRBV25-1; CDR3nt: TGTGCCACCAACGACGGGTTAAACACTGAAGCTTTCTTT; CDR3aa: CATNDGLNTEAFF
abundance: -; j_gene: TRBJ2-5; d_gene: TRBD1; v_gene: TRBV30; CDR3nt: TGTGCCTGGACCGGACAGGGGGGAGAGACCCAGTACTTC; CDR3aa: CAWTGQGGETQYF
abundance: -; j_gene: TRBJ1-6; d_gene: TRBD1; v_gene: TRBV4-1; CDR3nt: TGCGCCAGCAGCTTATCCGGAAAGGCAGGGGGGAATTCACCCCTCCACTTT; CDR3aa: CASSLSGKAGGNSPLHF
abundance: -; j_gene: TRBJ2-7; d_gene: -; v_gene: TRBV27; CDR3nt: TGTGCCAGCAGTTCCAGGGTCCCCTACGAGCAGTACTTC; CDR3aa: CASSSRVPYEQYF
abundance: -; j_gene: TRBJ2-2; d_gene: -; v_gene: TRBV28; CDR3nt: TGTGCCAGCTTGATAGGAGGGGCGAACACCGGGGAGCTGTTTTTT; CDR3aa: CASLIGGANTGELFF
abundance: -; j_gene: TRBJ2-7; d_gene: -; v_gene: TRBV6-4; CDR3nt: TGTGCCAGCAGTGCTGATGGATACGAGCAGTACTTC; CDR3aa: CASSADGYEQYF